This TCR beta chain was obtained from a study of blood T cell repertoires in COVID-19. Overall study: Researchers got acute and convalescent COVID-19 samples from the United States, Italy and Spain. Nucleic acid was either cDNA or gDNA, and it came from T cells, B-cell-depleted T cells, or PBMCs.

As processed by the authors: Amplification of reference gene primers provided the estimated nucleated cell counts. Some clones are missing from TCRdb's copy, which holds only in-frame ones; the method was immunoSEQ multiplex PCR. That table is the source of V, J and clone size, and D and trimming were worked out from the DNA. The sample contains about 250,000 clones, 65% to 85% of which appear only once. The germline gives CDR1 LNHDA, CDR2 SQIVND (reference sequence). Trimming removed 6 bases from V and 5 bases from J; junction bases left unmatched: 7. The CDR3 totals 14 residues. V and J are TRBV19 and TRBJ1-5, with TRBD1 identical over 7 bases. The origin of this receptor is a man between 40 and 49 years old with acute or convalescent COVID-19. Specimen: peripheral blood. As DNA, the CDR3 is TGTGCCAGTAGATTGACAGGGTGGGATCAGCCCCAGCATTTT. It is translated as CASRLTGWDQPQHF.